This TCR beta chain emerged from a study of T-cell memory formation after mild COVID-19 (dated by TCRdb to the early 2020s). A note on the overall study: TCR sequence clusters from the two donors were found to be largely donor specific. The cohort comprised two young, previously healthy adult volunteers, one female and one male. In a couple of donors, T-cell clones that expanded and contracted after mild COVID-19 were tracked by sequencing TCRalpha and TCRbeta repertoires over time.

The CDR3 is 19 amino acids long, termini counted. Left in the record is the CDR3 DNA by itself, 57 bases read in frame from the first base. At the junction V is shortened by 5 bases and J by 0 bases; bases outside the gene matches: 10. CDR1 and CDR2 (SEHNR, FQNEAQ) derive from the germline V gene (reference sequence). For sequencing, an Illumina NovaSeq 6000 was employed. Using 5'RACE with constant-segment primers, TCRalpha and TCRbeta cDNA libraries were constructed, with sample barcodes and unique molecular identifiers added in the process. Trizol reagent was used to extract RNA from every sample. Amplification of the libraries took two PCR steps, and the second step added a second sample barcode plus Illumina TruSeq adapters. The libraries were sequenced on an Illumina NovaSeq using 2 x 150 bp paired-end reads. The published analysis was carried out like this. Reads were demultiplexed and collapsed into UMI-guided consensus sequences with migec v1.2.7. Using mixcr v2.1.11, UMI consensuses were aligned to TRA and TRB V and J templates and then assembled into clonotypes. A clonotype was counted as expanded or contracted only when both edgeR and NoisET called the clonotype significant, with the noise models trained on biological replicates. For edgeR calls, the thresholds were a false discovery rate-adjusted p below 0.01 and a log2 fold-change of 1. As an exploratory analysis of dynamics, PCA with hierarchical clustering was applied to max-normalized trajectories of the 1000 most abundant clonotypes. Separately sequenced CD4+ and CD8+ repertoires were used to assign the CD4 or CD8 phenotype of responding clones. TCRdb handled the public reads itself, with Q25 trimming in fastp and clone calling in MiXCR, and kept productive beta chains. Identical CDR3 proteins give one entry, which carries the most common genes and DNA. The V and J calls here are based on TCRdb, not the publication. This sample lists some 320,000 distinct CDR3 sequences; 15% were detected once. About 22% of the sample comes from the top ten.

The full study reports these points: Contracting CD4+ clones were located mainly in the CM and EM memory subsets, whereas CD8+ clones were found to be enriched in EMRA. SARS-CoV-2 specificity of the second-wave clones peaking on day 37 was not confirmed. Balanced CD4/CD8 phenotypes were observed for clones contracting from day 15 to 85, whereas a bias towards CD4+ was observed for a second wave of clones expanding from day 15 to 37. Some responding clones were detected in pre-infection memory, suggesting pre-existing cross-reactive memory T cells joined the SARS-CoV-2 response. The study covered only two mild cases, and larger cohorts including severe cases with pre-infection samples were considered necessary.

Ficoll-Paque density gradient centrifugation was the method used to isolate PBMCs. This clonotype showed up just once. Its antigen is unknown. This likely comes from a read error, as the CDR3 has no conserved phenylalanine or tryptophan at its end. Recombination joined TRBV7-9 with TRBJ2-4; 13 of the junction bases match TRBD2. Sequenced input: PBMCs or a T cell subset sorted from them (not recorded which). This sequence was found in a man aged 18 to 35 who had mild COVID-19 (a few samples of this study predate the infection). The sample titles of this study are shuffled in the database, so cell type and time point are left out; the donor was told from shared clones. In nucleotides, the sequence is TGTGCCAGCAGCACCACACTAGCGGGGGGGCCATTAGCCAAAAACATTCAGTACTCC. Translated, this is CASSTTLAGGPLAKNIQYS.